These 17 T cell receptor beta chains were sequenced from one sample in a study of OX40 agonist ivuxolimab in advanced cancers. Produced via immunoSEQ multiplex PCR; TCRdb's table is partial and in-frame only. The sample contains around 65,000 clones, around 90% of which appear only once. The sequenced sample was CD4+ or CD8+ T cells sorted from blood, obtained in a trial of the OX40 agonist ivuxolimab. Receptor source: an adult with an advanced solid tumor such as melanoma, head and neck, liver or kidney cancer.

V usage is TRBV28 and J usage is TRBJ1-1; D unclear. V gave up 6 bases and J gave up 6 bases, with 17 bases separating them. The CDR3 is 14 residues long. Germline-derived CDR1 and CDR2 are MDHEN and SYDVKM. The CDR3, as DNA: TGTGCCAGCAGCCTTACGAGGGCCAGCGCTGAAGCTTTCTTT. Amino acid sequence: CASSLTRASAEAFF.

The CDR3 DNA follows: TGTGCCAGCAGGGCAGGGGGCACAGATGAGCAGTTCTTC. This translates into CASRAGGTDEQFF. The chain carries TRBV6-5 and TRBJ2-1; 8 nucleotides agree with TRBD1. V lost 6 bases and J lost 8; bases outside the gene matches: 6. This CDR3 spans 13 amino acids. The V gene's germline CDR1 is MNHEY and CDR2 SVGAGI.

This clone was detected only once. The genes are TRBV27 and TRBJ1-4; 10 bases map to TRBD1. Germline V gene sequence: CDR1 MNHEY, CDR2 SMNVEV (reference sequence). There are 15 residues in the CDR3. V dropped 6 bases and J dropped 3; count of bases not matched to a gene: 4. The CDR3 reads CASRVGTGANEKLFF. The CDR3 bases are TGTGCCAGCAGAGTCGGGACAGGGGCTAATGAAAAACTGTTTTTT.

The rearrangement links TRBV19 to TRBJ2-7, with a possible D match to TRBD1 (5 bases). CDR3 length: 13 amino acids. Trimming took 1 base from V and 3 from J, leaving 7 bases between them. Germline lookup yields CDR1 LNHDA and CDR2 SQIVND (reference sequence). The CDR3 sequence is CASSIGQSYEQYF. The CDR3 bases are TGTGCCAGTAGTATAGGACAGAGCTACGAGCAGTACTTC.

The chain joins TRBV4-3 to TRBJ2-7; either TRBD1 or TRBD2 may supply D (5 bases each). CDR1 is LGHNA, CDR2 YSLEER, per germline. V was trimmed by 0 bases and J by 0 bases, leaving 12 bases between them. The CDR3 sequence is 16 residues long. CDR3 bases: TGCGCCAGCAGCCAAGATAGGGCAGGGAGCTCCTACGAGCAGTACTTC. Its translation: CASSQDRAGSSYEQYF.

The CDR3 is CATRGDNEQFF. CDR3 nucleotide sequence: TGTGCCACCCGAGGGGACAATGAGCAGTTCTTC. This rearrangement joins TRBV28 to TRBJ2-1; D might be TRBD1 or TRBD2, each matching 5 bases. V lost 10 bases to trimming and J lost 5 bases, with 9 bases between them. Germline V gives CDR1 MDHEN, CDR2 SYDVKM. CDR3 length: 11 amino acids.

V gene TRBV11-3 combines with J gene TRBJ1-2; D is unresolved. The CDR3 spans 18 residues. V lost 5 bases to trimming and J lost 6 bases, with 28 bases between them. The germline CDR1 and CDR2 sequences are SGHNT and YENEEA. As DNA, the CDR3 is TGTGCCAGCAGCCCAGCAGGTCGGACCTTACCAACCGCTGATGGCTACACCTTC. Encoded protein: CASSPAGRTLPTADGYTF.

The CDR3 DNA reads as TGTGCCAGCTCGGGGACAATGGGGAGGGCCGAGCAGTACTTC. Protein product: CASSGTMGRAEQYF. This chain links TRBV18 with TRBJ2-7, with TRBD2 as a possible D gene (7 bases). Germline loops: CDR1 KGHSH, CDR2 LQKENI. CDR3 length: 14 amino acids. The V and J ends lost 6 bases and 6 bases respectively, with 18 bases between them.

The CDR3 sequence is CASKFNRVANTGELFF. The CDR3 region has the DNA TGCGCCAGCAAATTTAACAGGGTCGCGAACACCGGGGAGCTGTTTTTT. The rearrangement joins TRBV5-1 to TRBJ2-2, with a weak D call TRBD1 (6 bases). The V and J ends lost 6 bases and 0 bases respectively, with 15 bases between them. Germline CDR1 reads SGHRS; CDR2 reads YFSETQ. This CDR3 comprises 16 residues.

The CDR3 is CASSLGQGYGYTF. DNA of the CDR3: TGTGCCAGCAGCTTAGGACAGGGATATGGCTACACCTTC. The chain employs TRBV13 and TRBJ1-2; possibly TRBD1 for D (6 bases). V lost 0 bases, J lost 5 bases, and 7 bases lay in between. The CDR3 is 13 amino acids. Germline-derived CDR1 and CDR2 are PRHDT and FYEKMQ (reference sequence). Using reference TRBV13 and TRBJ1-2 for the parts outside the CDR3, the full variable domain is AAGVIQSPRHLIKEKRETATLKCYPIPRHDTVYWYQQGPGQDPQFLISFYEKMQSDKGSIPDRFSAQQFSDYHSELNMSSLELGDSALYFCASSLGQGYGYTFGSGTRLTVV.

This sequence joins TRBV2 and TRBJ1-1, with D tentatively TRBD1 (5 bases). Trimming stripped 9 bases from V and 4 bases from J, with 15 bases between. The CDR3 runs 13 residues. From germline, CDR1 is SNHLY and CDR2 FYNNEI. CDR3 protein: CARDTPTTTEAFF. CDR3 coding DNA: TGTGCCAGGGACACCCCTACGACCACTGAAGCTTTCTTT.

In its sample, this clone was seen once. The chain couples TRBV5-6 to TRBJ2-7; D is perhaps TRBD1 (6 bases). The CDR3 consists of 16 residues. Germline-derived CDR1 and CDR2 are SGHDT and YYEEEE. Trimming stripped 0 bases from V and 2 bases from J, with 15 bases between. In DNA, the CDR3 is TGTGCCAGCAGCTTGGTTCAGGGGCGAATAGCCTACGAGCAGTACTTC. It codes for CASSLVQGRIAYEQYF.

The chain combines TRBV10-3 with TRBJ2-7; D is uncertain. With 5 bases removed from V and 6 bases from J, the gap between germline ends came to 14 bases. Germline values: CDR1 ENHRY, CDR2 SYGVKD. The CDR3 has 13 residues. CDR3 protein: CAISKIRGSEQYF. The CDR3 DNA reads TGTGCCATCAGTAAGATACGTGGGTCCGAGCAGTACTTC.

The chain joins TRBV10-3 to TRBJ2-7, with D perhaps TRBD2 (6 bases). The CDR3 is made up of 17 amino acids. Deletions cut 2 bases from V and 1 base from J, with 18 bases between. Germline CDR1 ENHRY, CDR2 SYGVKD. CDR3 loop: CAISEGGGDGTSYEQYF. CDR3 bases: TGTGCCATCAGTGAGGGTGGAGGGGACGGCACATCCTACGAGCAGTACTTC.

The chain carries TRBV29-1 and TRBJ1-2, with 8 bases identical to TRBD1. V trimming: 1 base; J trimming: 10 bases; junction bases outside the gene matches: 5. CDR3 size: 12 residues. The V gene's germline CDR1 is SQVTM and CDR2 ANQGSEA. For the CDR3, the DNA is TGCAGCGTTGAAGGGGGGACAGGTTTCTACACCTTC. It specifies CSVEGGTGFYTF.

CDR3 bases: TGTGCCAGCAGTCTAGACAGCGGGTACGAGCAGTACTTC. Protein: CASSLDSGYEQYF. This chain uses TRBV6-6 with TRBJ2-5; a possible D gene is TRBD2 (6 bases). Matching the DNA end better, TRBJ2-7 makes the J call doubtful. Germline loops: CDR1 MNHNY, CDR2 SVGAGI (reference sequence). The CDR3 consists of 13 residues.

The chain combines TRBV7-2 with TRBJ2-5; D is unclear. Germline V CDR1 and CDR2: SGHTA, FQGNSA. The CDR3 spans 13 residues. V lost 2 bases and J 4 bases, leaving 8 bases between the germline ends. The CDR3 region has the DNA TGTGCCAGCAGCTTACCCCCCCGAGAGACCCAGTACTTC. It codes for CASSLPPRETQYF.